These 20 T cell receptor beta chains were sequenced from one sample in a study of beta chain features in type 1 diabetes. What was sequenced were expressed TCRB transcripts, since all of the isolated RNA had been reverse transcribed. Method: immunoSEQ multiplex PCR; TCRdb's copy keeps in-frame clones and lacks some. The profile covers 900,000 or so clones, with 15% to 20% appearing a single time and 0.02% to 0.03% taken by the ten largest. Sequencing was carried out using naive CD4+ T cells from blood. All receptors derive from a woman between 18 and 30 years old in good health.

This clone was observed a handful of times. V gene TRBV7-2 combines with J gene TRBJ1-3; D unclear. This CDR3 has 13 residues. The V end was cut by 1 base, the J end by 8 bases, with 9 bases between. Germline CDR1 is SGHTA and CDR2 is FQGNSA. The CDR3 sequence: CASSLGLEHTIYF. The CDR3 coding sequence is TGTGCCAGCAGCTTAGGGTTGGAACACACCATATATTTT.

This clone was picked up a small number of times. The chain is built from TRBV5-6 and TRBJ1-3; D is possibly TRBD1 (5 bases). The CDR3 is 15 residues long. V gave up 4 bases and J gave up 0 bases, with 11 bases separating them. Germline loops: CDR1 SGHDT, CDR2 YYEEEE. CDR3 nucleotides: TGTGCCAGCAGCCTAAGACAGCGCTCTGGAAACACCATATATTTT. Protein sequence: CASSLRQRSGNTIYF.

The CDR3 is CASSLNAGPNYGYTF. The CDR3 DNA reads TGTGCCAGCAGCTTAAATGCAGGACCTAACTATGGCTACACCTTC. The chain couples TRBV7-2 to TRBJ1-2; the D is unclear. With 2 bases removed from V and 0 bases from J, the gap between germline ends came to 10 bases. This CDR3 spans 15 amino acids. The germline V gene encodes CDR1 SGHTA and CDR2 FQGNSA.

This clone has a handful of counts. The rearrangement joins TRBV4-1 to TRBJ1-3; perhaps TRBD1 as D (5 bases). The length of the CDR3 is 17 residues. The V gene's germline CDR1 is MGHRA and CDR2 YSYEKL. V was clipped by 3 bases and J by 0 bases, with 15 bases between them. CDR3 loop: CASSQGRAATSGNTIYF. CDR3 nucleotides: TGCGCCAGCAGCCAGGGACGGGCAGCCACCTCTGGAAACACCATATATTTT.

Concerning this clone: Other DNA variants within this sample encode the same CDR3. The chain joins TRBV10-3 to TRBJ2-5; no clear D gene. V was trimmed by 0 bases and J by 0 bases, leaving 5 bases between them. CDR3 length: 14 residues. Germline assignment: CDR1 ENHRY and CDR2 SYGVKD. CDR3: CAISESRYQETQYF. For the CDR3, the DNA is TGTGCCATCAGTGAGTCGCGGTACCAAGAGACCCAGTACTTC.

The genes are TRBV6-6 and TRBJ1-2, with D maybe TRBD1 (6 bases). The CDR3 is made up of 15 amino acids. V was pared by 6 bases and J by 0 bases, with 14 bases between. The germline V gene encodes CDR1 MNHNY and CDR2 SVGAGI (reference sequence). Written as DNA, the CDR3 is TGTGCCAGCAGCTCCGGGACAACCGCTAACTATGGCTACACCTTC. This gives the protein CASSSGTTANYGYTF.

This clone was seen a handful of times. Additional DNA sequences in this sample encode the identical CDR3. V usage is TRBV15 and J usage is TRBJ1-5; the D is unclear. CDR3 length: 12 residues. The germline V and J ends were trimmed by 0 bases and 7 bases, with 4 bases remaining between them. Germline CDR1 reads LNHNV; CDR2 reads YYDKDF (reference sequence). The CDR3 region is CATSRDRQPQHF. Here the CDR3 DNA reads TGTGCCACCAGCAGAGATAGACAGCCCCAGCATTTT.

This chain uses TRBV7-9 with TRBJ1-5; weak D call: TRBD1 (6 bases). Trimming shortened V by 5 bases and J by 7 bases, and 15 bases separated the two germline ends. Germline lookup yields CDR1 SEHNR and CDR2 FQNEAQ (reference sequence). This CDR3 is 14 amino acids long. CDR3 protein: CASSPDQGPQPQHF. CDR3 nucleotide sequence: TGTGCCAGCAGCCCTGACCAGGGGCCCCAGCCCCAGCATTTT.

The V gene is TRBV7-9, the J gene TRBJ2-7; possible D gene TRBD1, 6 bases. The CDR3 totals 13 residues. Germline CDR1 is SEHNR and CDR2 is FQNEAQ (reference sequence). V dropped 5 bases and J dropped 6 bases, with 14 bases sitting between them. The CDR3 sequence is CASSATTGSEQYF. The CDR3 region has the DNA TGTGCCAGCAGCGCTACTACAGGGAGCGAGCAGTACTTC.

This CDR3 reads CASSLGLAHNEQFF. In DNA form, the CDR3 reads TGTGCCAGCAGCCTAGGACTAGCCCACAATGAGCAGTTCTTC. The chain joins TRBV6-6 to TRBJ2-1, with 8 bases lining up with TRBD2. J was trimmed by 5 bases and V by 6 bases; bases with no gene match: 6. This CDR3 comprises 14 residues. Germline loops: CDR1 MNHNY, CDR2 SVGAGI (reference sequence).

The DNA for the CDR3 is TGTGCCAGCAGCTTGGACCGACACACCGAGCAGTACTTC. Protein: CASSLDRHTEQYF. This chain connects TRBV5-4 to TRBJ2-5; D is undetermined. The end of the DNA aligns better with TRBJ2-7, so the J call may be wrong. CDR1 SGHNT and CDR2 YYREEE come from the germline V gene (reference sequence). This CDR3 contains 13 residues.

This clone has more than one count but fewer than ten. The chain combines TRBV27 with TRBJ2-2; tentatively, D is TRBD1 or TRBD2 (5 bases each). This CDR3 spans 15 amino acids. CDR1 and CDR2 (germline): MNHEY, SMNVEV (reference sequence). The V gene lost 5 bases and the J gene lost 2 bases, with 12 bases spanning the gap. The CDR3 sequence: CASSPRDVNTGELFF. DNA for the CDR3: TGTGCCAGCAGTCCCCGGGACGTCAACACCGGGGAGCTGTTTTTT.

The chain joins TRBV2 to TRBJ2-7, with D possibly TRBD2 on 5 matching bases. Germline V gene sequence: CDR1 SNHLY, CDR2 FYNNEI. The CDR3 extends over 12 amino acids. The germline V and J ends were trimmed by 6 bases and 6 bases, with 12 bases remaining between them. CDR3 DNA sequence: TGTGCCAGCAGGTTGATTAGCGCCGAGCAGTACTTC. Its translation: CASRLISAEQYF. Together with reference TRBV2 and TRBJ2-7, the CDR3 gives the full variable domain: EPEVTQTPSHQVTQMGQEVILRCVPISNHLYFYWYRQILGQKVEFLVSFYNNEISEKSEIFDDQFSVERPDGSNFTLKIRSTKLEDSAMYFCASRLISAEQYFGPGTRLTVT.

V gene TRBV6-1 combines with J gene TRBJ2-6; 9 bases match TRBD2. The V segment lost 7 bases and the J segment 1 base; nucleotides outside the gene matches: 5. Germline-derived CDR1 and CDR2 are MNHNS and SASEGT. This CDR3 contains 16 residues. The CDR3 DNA sequence: TGTGCCAGCAATGATAGCGGGAGTTCTGGGGCCAACGTCCTGACTTTC. Translated: CASNDSGSSGANVLTF.

This clone was seen more than once but under ten times. The gene calls are TRBV19 and TRBJ2-2; the match to TRBD2 covers 8 bases. This CDR3 has 13 residues. V lost 5 bases to trimming and J lost 6 bases; unmatched junction nucleotides: 2. CDR1 is LNHDA, CDR2 SQIVND, per germline (reference sequence). For the CDR3, the DNA is TGTGCCAGTAGTCCAGCGGGAGCCGGGGAGCTGTTTTTT. Amino acid sequence: CASSPAGAGELFF.

This clone was seen only a few times. The chain employs TRBV18 and TRBJ2-2; weak D call: TRBD2 (6 bases). This CDR3 region has 14 residues. The V end lost 1 base, the J end lost 6 bases, and 9 bases lay between the germline ends. Germline V gives CDR1 KGHSH, CDR2 LQKENI. The CDR3 is CASSPLREAGELFF. The CDR3 DNA reads TGTGCCAGCTCACCACTCAGGGAGGCCGGGGAGCTGTTTTTT.

This clone has more than one count but fewer than ten. The J gene is TRBJ1-2, the V gene TRBV19, with a weak D call TRBD1 (5 bases). This CDR3 is 16 amino acids long. Trimming shortened V by 5 bases and J by 3 bases, and 19 bases separated the two germline ends. CDR1 is LNHDA and CDR2 is SQIVND in the germline V gene (reference sequence). As DNA, the CDR3 is TGTGCCAGTAGTCCTACCGGCAGGGCATTATACTATGGCTACACCTTC. It translates to CASSPTGRALYYGYTF.

The rearrangement joins TRBV5-4 to TRBJ2-3; 9 nucleotides align to TRBD2. From germline, CDR1 is SGHNT and CDR2 YYREEE (reference sequence). The CDR3 has 17 residues. After removal of 5 bases from V and 3 bases from J, the junction contained 13 bases not matched to a gene. CDR3 sequence: CASSSAHSGRDTDTQYF. CDR3 nucleotide sequence: TGTGCCAGCAGTTCTGCCCATAGCGGGAGAGATACAGATACGCAGTATTTT.

This CDR3 reads CASSLADPGWAKNIQYF. The CDR3 DNA sequence: TGTGCCAGCAGTTTGGCCGATCCAGGGTGGGCCAAAAACATTCAGTACTTC. The chain links TRBV27 to TRBJ2-4; D possibly corresponds to TRBD1 (5 bases). Trimming removed 3 bases from V and 1 base from J, with 16 bases in between. CDR1 is MNHEY and CDR2 is SMNVEV in the germline V gene (reference sequence). The CDR3 spans 17 residues.

V is TRBV7-9 and J is TRBJ1-4, with D hard to call. Germline CDR1 is SEHNR and CDR2 is FQNEAQ (reference sequence). The CDR3 is made up of 14 amino acids. Trimming took off 6 bases at V and 7 bases at J, with 15 bases between the two ends. The CDR3 is CASRPRTVSEKLFF. The CDR3 coding sequence is TGTGCCAGCAGGCCAAGGACGGTTAGTGAAAAACTGTTTTTT. Drawing the rest from reference TRBV7-9 and TRBJ1-4, the complete variable domain is DTGVSQNPRHKITKRGQNVTFRCDPISEHNRLYWYRQTLGQGPEFLTYFQNEAQLEKSRLLSDRFSAERPKGSFSTLEIQRTEQGDSAMYLCASRPRTVSEKLFFGSGTQLSVL.